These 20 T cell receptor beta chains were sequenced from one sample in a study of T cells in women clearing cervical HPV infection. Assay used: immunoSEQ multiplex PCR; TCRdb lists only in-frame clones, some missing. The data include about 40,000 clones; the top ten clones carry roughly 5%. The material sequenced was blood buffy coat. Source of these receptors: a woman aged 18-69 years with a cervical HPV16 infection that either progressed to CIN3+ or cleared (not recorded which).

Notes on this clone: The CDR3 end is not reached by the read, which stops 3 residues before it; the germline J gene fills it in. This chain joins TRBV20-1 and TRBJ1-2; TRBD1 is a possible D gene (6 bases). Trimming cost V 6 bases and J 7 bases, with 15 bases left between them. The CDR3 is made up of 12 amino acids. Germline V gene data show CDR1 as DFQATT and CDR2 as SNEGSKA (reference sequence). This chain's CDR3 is CSALGGAVGYTF. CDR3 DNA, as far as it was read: TGCAGTGCCCTGGGGGGGGCTGTTGGC.

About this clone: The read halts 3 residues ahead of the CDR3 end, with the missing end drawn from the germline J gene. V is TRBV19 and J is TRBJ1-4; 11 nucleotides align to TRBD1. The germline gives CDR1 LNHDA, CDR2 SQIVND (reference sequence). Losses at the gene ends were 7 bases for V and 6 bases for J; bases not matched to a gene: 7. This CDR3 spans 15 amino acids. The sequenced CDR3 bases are TGTGCCAGTAATACGGGGACAGGGGGTCATGAAAAA. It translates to CASNTGTGGHEK. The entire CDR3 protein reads CASNTGTGGHEKLFF.

CDR3 DNA (partial): TGTGCCAGCAGGCACACGGACTCCAACACCGGGGAG. This codes for CASRHTDSNTGE. The CDR3, in full, reads CASRHTDSNTGELFF. The chain joins TRBV11-3 to TRBJ2-2, with a weak D call TRBD2 (5 bases). The observed sequence ends 3 residues before the CDR3 terminus, with the missing tail filled in from the germline J gene. The V gene lost 6 bases and the J gene lost 2 bases, with 13 bases spanning the gap. There are 15 residues in the CDR3. Germline assignment: CDR1 SGHNT and CDR2 YENEEA.

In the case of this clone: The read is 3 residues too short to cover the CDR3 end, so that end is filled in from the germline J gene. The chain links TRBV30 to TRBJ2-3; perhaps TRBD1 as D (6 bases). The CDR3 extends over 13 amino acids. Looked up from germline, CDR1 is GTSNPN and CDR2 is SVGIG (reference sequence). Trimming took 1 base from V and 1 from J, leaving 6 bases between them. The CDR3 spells CAWSAGGTDTQYF. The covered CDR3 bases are TGTGCCTGGAGTGCAGGGGGCACAGATACG. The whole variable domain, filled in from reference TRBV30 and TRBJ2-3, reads SQTIHQWPATLVQPVGSPLSLECTVEGTSNPNLYWYRQAAGRGLQLLFYSVGIGQISSEVPQNLSASRPQDRQFILSSKKLLLSDSGFYLCAWSAGGTDTQYFGPGTRLTVL.

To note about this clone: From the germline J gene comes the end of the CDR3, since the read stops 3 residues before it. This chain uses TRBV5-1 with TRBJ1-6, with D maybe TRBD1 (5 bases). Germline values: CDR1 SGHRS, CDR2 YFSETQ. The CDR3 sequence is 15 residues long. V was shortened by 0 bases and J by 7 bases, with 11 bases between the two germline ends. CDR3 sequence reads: CASSLGGAENSPLHF. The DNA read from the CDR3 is TGCGCCAGCAGCTTGGGGGGCGCGGAAAATTCACCC.

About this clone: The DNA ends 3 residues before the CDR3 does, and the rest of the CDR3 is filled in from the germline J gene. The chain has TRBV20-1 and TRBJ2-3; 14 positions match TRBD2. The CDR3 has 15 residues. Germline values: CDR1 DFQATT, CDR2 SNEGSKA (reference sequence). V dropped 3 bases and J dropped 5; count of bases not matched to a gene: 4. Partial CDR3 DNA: TGCAGTGCTAGTTTAGGGACTAGCGGGGGAGATACG. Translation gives CSASLGTSGGDT. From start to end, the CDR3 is CSASLGTSGGDTQYF.

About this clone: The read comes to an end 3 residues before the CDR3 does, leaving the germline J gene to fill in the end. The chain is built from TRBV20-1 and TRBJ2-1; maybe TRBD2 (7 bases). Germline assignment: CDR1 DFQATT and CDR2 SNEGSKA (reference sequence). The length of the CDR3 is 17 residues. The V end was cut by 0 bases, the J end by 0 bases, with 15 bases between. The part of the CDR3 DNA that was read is TGCAGTGCTAGAGACCCTGGGGGGGCTTTCTCCTACAATGAG. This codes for CSARDPGGAFSYNE. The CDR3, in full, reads CSARDPGGAFSYNEQFF.

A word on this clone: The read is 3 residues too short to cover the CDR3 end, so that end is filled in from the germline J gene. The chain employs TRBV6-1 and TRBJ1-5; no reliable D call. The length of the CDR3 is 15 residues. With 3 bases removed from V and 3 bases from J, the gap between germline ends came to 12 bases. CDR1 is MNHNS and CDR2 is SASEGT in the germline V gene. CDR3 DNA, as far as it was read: TGTGCCAGCAGTGACGCGCGCGGCCACAATCAGCCC. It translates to CASSDARGHNQP. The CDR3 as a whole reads CASSDARGHNQPQHF.

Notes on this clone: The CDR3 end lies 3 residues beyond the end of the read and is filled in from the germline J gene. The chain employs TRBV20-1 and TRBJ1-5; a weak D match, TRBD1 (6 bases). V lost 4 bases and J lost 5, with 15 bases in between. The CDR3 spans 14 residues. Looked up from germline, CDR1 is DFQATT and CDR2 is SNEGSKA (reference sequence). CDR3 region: CSATHRESYQPQHF. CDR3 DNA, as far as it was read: TGCAGTGCTACCCACAGGGAATCGTATCAGCCC.

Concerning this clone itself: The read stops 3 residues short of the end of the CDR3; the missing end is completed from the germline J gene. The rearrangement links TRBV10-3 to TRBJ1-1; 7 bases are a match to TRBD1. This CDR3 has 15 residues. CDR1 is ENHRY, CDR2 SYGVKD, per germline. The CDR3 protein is CAISESGQNRRGAFF. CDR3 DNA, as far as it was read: TGTGCCATCAGTGAGTCGGGACAGAACCGGAGGGGA.

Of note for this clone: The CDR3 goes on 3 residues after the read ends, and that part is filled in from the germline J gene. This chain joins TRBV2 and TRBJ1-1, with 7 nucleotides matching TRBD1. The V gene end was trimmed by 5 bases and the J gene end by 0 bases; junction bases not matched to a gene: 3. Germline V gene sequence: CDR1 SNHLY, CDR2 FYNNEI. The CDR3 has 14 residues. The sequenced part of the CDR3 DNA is TGTGCCAGCAGTTACAGGGGCCTGAACACTGAA. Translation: CASSYRGLNTE. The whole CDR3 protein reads CASSYRGLNTEAFF.

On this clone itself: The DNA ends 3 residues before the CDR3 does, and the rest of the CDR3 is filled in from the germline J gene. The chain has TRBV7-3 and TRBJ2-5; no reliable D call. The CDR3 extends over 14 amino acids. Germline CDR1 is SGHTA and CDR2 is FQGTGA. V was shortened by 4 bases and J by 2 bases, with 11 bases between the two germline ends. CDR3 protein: CASSSLESQETQYF. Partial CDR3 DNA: TGTGCCAGCAGCTCGCTAGAATCGCAAGAGACC.

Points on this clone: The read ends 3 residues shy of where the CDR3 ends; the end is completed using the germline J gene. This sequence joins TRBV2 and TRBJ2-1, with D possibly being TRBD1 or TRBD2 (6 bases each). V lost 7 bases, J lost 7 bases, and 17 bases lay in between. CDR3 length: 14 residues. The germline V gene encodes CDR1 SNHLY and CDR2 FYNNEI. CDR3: CASNPGGGSNEQFF. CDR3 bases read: TGTGCCAGCAATCCTGGAGGGGGTTCGAATGAG.

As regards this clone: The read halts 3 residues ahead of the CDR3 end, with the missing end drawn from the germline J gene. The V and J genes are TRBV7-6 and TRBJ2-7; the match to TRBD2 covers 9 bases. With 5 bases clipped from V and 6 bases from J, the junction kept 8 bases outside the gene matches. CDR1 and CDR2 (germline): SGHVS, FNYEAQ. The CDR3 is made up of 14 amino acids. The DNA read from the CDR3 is TGTGCCAGCAGCGAACCGACTAGCGGCCCCGAG. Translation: CASSEPTSGPE. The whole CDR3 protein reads CASSEPTSGPEQYF. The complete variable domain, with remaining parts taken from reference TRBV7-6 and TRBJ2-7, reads GAGVSQSPRYKVTKRGQDVALRCDPISGHVSLYWYRQALGQGPEFLTYFNYEAQQDKSGLPNDRFSAERPEGSISTLTIQRTEQRDSAMYRCASSEPTSGPEQYFGPGTRLTVT.

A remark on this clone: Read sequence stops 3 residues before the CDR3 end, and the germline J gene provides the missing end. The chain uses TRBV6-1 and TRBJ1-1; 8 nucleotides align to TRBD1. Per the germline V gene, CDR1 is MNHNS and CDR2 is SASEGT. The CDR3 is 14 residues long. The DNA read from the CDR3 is TGTGCCAGCAGTGAAAATACAGGGGGGGTAGAA. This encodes CASSENTGGVE. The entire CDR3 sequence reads CASSENTGGVEAFF.

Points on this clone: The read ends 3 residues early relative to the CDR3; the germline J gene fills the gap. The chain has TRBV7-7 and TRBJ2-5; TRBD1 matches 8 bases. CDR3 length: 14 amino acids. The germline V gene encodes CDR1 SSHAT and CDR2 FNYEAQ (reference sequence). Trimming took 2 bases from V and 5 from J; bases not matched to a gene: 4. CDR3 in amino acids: CASSLNRGTETQYF. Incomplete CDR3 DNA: TGTGCCAGCAGCTTAAACAGGGGGACGGAGACC.

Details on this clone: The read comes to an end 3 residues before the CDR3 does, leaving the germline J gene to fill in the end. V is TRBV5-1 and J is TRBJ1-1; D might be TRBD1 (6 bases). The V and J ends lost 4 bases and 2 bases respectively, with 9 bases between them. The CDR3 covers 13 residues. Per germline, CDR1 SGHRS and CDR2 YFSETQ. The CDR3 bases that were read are TGCGCCAGCAGCCTACAGGGTAACACTGAA. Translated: CASSLQGNTE. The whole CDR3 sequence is CASSLQGNTEAFF.

The CDR3 region is CAISESPSGGGELFF. The part of the CDR3 DNA that was read is TGTGCCATCAGTGAGTCTCCTAGCGGCGGCGGGGAG. The chain is built from TRBV10-3 and TRBJ2-2; TRBD2 agrees at 7 bases. The read ends 3 residues early relative to the CDR3; the germline J gene fills the gap. V lost 0 bases to trimming and J lost 7 bases; unmatched junction nucleotides: 5. Germline V CDR1 and CDR2: ENHRY, SYGVKD. The CDR3 contains 15 residues.

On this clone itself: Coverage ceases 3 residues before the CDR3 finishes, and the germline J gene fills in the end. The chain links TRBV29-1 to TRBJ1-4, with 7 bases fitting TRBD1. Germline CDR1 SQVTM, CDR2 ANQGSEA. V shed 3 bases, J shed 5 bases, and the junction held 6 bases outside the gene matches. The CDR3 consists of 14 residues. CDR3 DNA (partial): TGCAGCGTTGATTCCGGGACAGAGAATGAAAAA. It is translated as CSVDSGTENEK. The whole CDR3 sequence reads CSVDSGTENEKLFF.

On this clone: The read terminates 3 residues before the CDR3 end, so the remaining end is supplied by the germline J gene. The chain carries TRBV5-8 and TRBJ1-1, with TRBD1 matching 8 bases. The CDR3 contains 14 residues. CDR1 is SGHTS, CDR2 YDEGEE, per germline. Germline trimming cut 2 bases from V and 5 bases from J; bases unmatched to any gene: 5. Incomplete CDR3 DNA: TGTGCCAGCAGCTTCGGACAGGGTTGGACTGAA. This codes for CASSFGQGWTE. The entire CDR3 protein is CASSFGQGWTEAFF.